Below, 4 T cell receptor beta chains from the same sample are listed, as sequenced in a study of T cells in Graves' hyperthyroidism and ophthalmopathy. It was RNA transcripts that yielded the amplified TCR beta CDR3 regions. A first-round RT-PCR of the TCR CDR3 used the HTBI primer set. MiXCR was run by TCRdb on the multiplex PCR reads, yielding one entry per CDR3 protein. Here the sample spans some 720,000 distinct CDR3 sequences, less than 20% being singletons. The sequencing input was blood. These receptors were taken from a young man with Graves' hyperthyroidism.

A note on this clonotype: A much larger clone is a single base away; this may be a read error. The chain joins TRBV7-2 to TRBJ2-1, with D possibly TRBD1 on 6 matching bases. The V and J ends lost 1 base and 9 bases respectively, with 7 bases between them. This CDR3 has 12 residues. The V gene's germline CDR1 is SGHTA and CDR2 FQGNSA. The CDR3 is CASSLVGAEQFF. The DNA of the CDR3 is TGTGCCAGCAGCTTAGTGGGGGCTGAGCAGTTCTTC.

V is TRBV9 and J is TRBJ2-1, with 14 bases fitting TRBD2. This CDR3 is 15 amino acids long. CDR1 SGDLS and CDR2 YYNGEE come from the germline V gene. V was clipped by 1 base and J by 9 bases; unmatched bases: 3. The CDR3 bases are TGTGCCAGCAGCGTATCGACTAGCGGGAGGGGTGAGCAGTTCTTC. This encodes CASSVSTSGRGEQFF.

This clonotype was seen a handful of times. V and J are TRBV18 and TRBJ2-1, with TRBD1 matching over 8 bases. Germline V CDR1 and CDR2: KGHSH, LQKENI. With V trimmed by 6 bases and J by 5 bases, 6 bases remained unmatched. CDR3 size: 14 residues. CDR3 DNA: TGTGCCAGCTCGTCCGGGACAGGACACAATGAGCAGTTCTTC. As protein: CASSSGTGHNEQFF. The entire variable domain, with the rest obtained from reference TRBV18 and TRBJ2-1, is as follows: NAGVMQNPRHLVRRRGQEARLRCSPMKGHSHVYWYRQLPEEGLKFMVYLQKENIIDESGMPKERFSAEFPKEGPSILRIQQVVRGDSAAYFCASSSGTGHNEQFFGPGTRLTVL.

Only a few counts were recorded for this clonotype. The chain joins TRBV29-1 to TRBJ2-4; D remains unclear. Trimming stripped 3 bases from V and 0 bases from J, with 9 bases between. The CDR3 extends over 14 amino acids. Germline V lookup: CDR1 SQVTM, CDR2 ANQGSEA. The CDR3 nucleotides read TGCAGCGTTGAGGAGCCCCTAGCCAAAAACATTCAGTACTTC. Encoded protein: CSVEEPLAKNIQYF.